One and the same sample provided the 26 T cell receptor beta chains below, sequenced in a study of CD8+ T cells in alopecia areata. TCR sequencing used cDNA made by reverse transcription of extracted RNA. Data came from immunoSEQ multiplex PCR; TCRdb stores just in-frame clones and leaves some out. The table shows over 150,000 clones, with more than 55% occurring only once. Treatment specified: oral pan-JAK inhibitor, 5-10 mg twice daily. The sample here was CD4+ T cells sorted from blood, taken at week 4, from a patient treated with tofacitinib. The receptor source for this set is a human donor with alopecia areata.

The gene calls are TRBV30 and TRBJ2-5; perhaps TRBD2 as D (5 bases). CDR1 is GTSNPN and CDR2 is SVGIG in the germline V gene (reference sequence). The length of the CDR3 is 12 residues. The CDR3 loop reads CATKASRETQYF. The CDR3 DNA sequence: TGTGCAACAAAGGCTAGCCGAGAGACCCAGTACTTC.

This chain joins TRBV23-1 and TRBJ2-4; 8 nucleotides match TRBD1. TRBV23-1 is designated an ORF whose function remains uncertain. The trim removed 3 bases at V and 3 bases at J, leaving 10 bases unmatched. The CDR3 covers 17 residues. The CDR3 region is CASSQPNRGRDKNIQYF. CDR3 bases: TGCGCCAGCAGTCAGCCAAACAGGGGGAGAGACAAAAACATTCAGTACTTC.

This clone was observed a handful of times. The chain is built from TRBV29-1 and TRBJ2-3; 9 bases are shared with TRBD1. J lost 4 bases, V lost 5 bases, and 7 bases had no gene match. Germline V gene data show CDR1 as SQVTM and CDR2 as ANQGSEA. The CDR3 runs 14 residues. The CDR3 region is CSVNPGQGPDTQYF. CDR3 DNA sequence: TGCAGCGTTAACCCGGGACAGGGTCCAGATACGCAGTATTTT.

The chain recombines TRBV5-1 with TRBJ2-3, with D perhaps assigned TRBD1 or TRBD2 (5 bases each). The V and J ends lost 1 base and 0 bases respectively, with 12 bases between them. Germline V lookup: CDR1 SGHRS, CDR2 YFSETQ. This CDR3 has 16 residues. CDR3 loop: CASSLYVGASTDTQYF. CDR3 DNA sequence: TGCGCCAGCAGCTTGTACGTCGGGGCTAGCACAGATACGCAGTATTTT.

V usage is TRBV28 and J usage is TRBJ2-3, with D uncertain. The CDR3 has 12 amino acids. Germline CDR1 MDHEN, CDR2 SYDVKM. CDR3 region: CLSGRSTDTQYF. The CDR3 region has the DNA TGTTTGTCGGGCAGAAGCACAGATACGCAGTATTTT.

V usage is TRBV15 and J usage is TRBJ1-2; D ambiguous. The germline V gene encodes CDR1 LNHNV and CDR2 YYDKDF (reference sequence). Trimming pared 3 bases from V and 2 bases from J, leaving 10 bases between. This CDR3 contains 14 residues. Written as DNA, the CDR3 is TGTGCCACCAGCAGCTTCAAAGGGAACTATGGCTACACCTTC. It is translated as CATSSFKGNYGYTF. Together with reference TRBV15 and TRBJ1-2, the CDR3 gives the full variable domain: DAMVIQNPRYQVTQFGKPVTLSCSQTLNHNVMYWYQQKSSQAPKLLFHYYDKDFNNEADTPDNFQSRRPNTSFCFLDIRSPGLGDTAMYLCATSSFKGNYGYTFGSGTRLTVV.

The chain has TRBV4-2 and TRBJ2-2; D remains ambiguous. Germline CDR1 and CDR2: LGHNA and YNFKEQ. CDR3 size: 17 residues. V was clipped by 4 bases and J by 0 bases, with 15 bases between them. CDR3 in amino acids: CASSLTARRTNTGELFF. CDR3 coding DNA: TGTGCCAGCAGCCTCACGGCCAGGCGTACGAACACCGGGGAGCTGTTTTTT.

V is TRBV30 and J is TRBJ2-4; tentative D call: TRBD2 (7 bases). Trimming removed 4 bases at V and 1 base at J, with 14 bases between. The germline CDR1 and CDR2 sequences are GTSNPN and SVGIG (reference sequence). The CDR3 totals 15 residues. CDR3 nucleotides: TGTGCCTGGACCGAGGGGGGGCGGGCCAAAAACATTCAGTACTTC. Translation: CAWTEGGRAKNIQYF.

V and J are TRBV30 and TRBJ2-6, with D perhaps assigned TRBD1 or TRBD2 (5 bases each). V was clipped by 4 bases and J by 0 bases, with 19 bases between them. The CDR3 is 18 residues long. Germline V lookup: CDR1 GTSNPN, CDR2 SVGIG (reference sequence). The CDR3 is CAWTTGTVGVSGANVLTF. The CDR3 DNA follows: TGTGCCTGGACTACCGGGACGGTGGGGGTCTCTGGGGCCAACGTCCTGACTTTC.

This clone was detected only a few times. This chain joins TRBV6-6 and TRBJ2-5, with D possibly TRBD1 on 5 matching bases. The V end was cut by 0 bases, the J end by 0 bases, with 11 bases between. This CDR3 contains 16 residues. Germline lookup yields CDR1 MNHNY and CDR2 SVGAGI (reference sequence). CDR3 sequence (DNA): TGTGCCAGCAGTTACTCGGGTGCAGGGTACCAAGAGACCCAGTACTTC. This gives the protein CASSYSGAGYQETQYF.

The V gene is TRBV6-5, the J gene TRBJ2-1; 8 bases match TRBD2. Trimming took 9 bases from V and 3 from J; bases not matched to a gene: 7. Germline values: CDR1 MNHEY, CDR2 SVGAGI. There are 14 residues in the CDR3. The CDR3 loop is CASESGGNYNEQFF. The CDR3 DNA sequence: TGTGCCAGTGAGAGCGGGGGAAACTACAATGAGCAGTTCTTC.

CDR3 sequence reads: CASTLRPSGQETQYF. The CDR3 nucleotides read TGTGCCAGCACACTACGTCCTAGCGGACAAGAGACCCAGTACTTC. The chain uses TRBV6-5 and TRBJ2-5; TRBD2 aligns across 7 bases. The J segment lost 2 bases and the V segment lost 7 bases, leaving 10 bases of the junction unmatched. Germline assignment: CDR1 MNHEY and CDR2 SVGAGI. This CDR3 is built from 15 residues.

V gene TRBV7-8 combines with J gene TRBJ2-2, with D tentatively TRBD1 or TRBD2 (5 bases each). The CDR3 covers 15 residues. Germline V gene sequence: CDR1 SGHVS, CDR2 FQNEAQ. Trimming removed 4 bases at V and 5 bases at J, with 14 bases between. DNA of the CDR3: TGTGCCAGCAGCTCCACTGGGGGACGAACCGGGGAGCTGTTTTTT. Protein sequence: CASSSTGGRTGELFF.

This clone was observed a few times. One junction end does not reproduce the germline sequence, and a read error may be involved. This chain uses TRBV5-4 with TRBJ2-7, with 8 positions matching TRBD2. This CDR3 has 14 residues. The V gene's germline CDR1 is SGHNT and CDR2 YYREEE (reference sequence). CDR3 DNA: TGTGCCAGCAGCTTGGTTGGTAGCGGGAAGGTCGGGGACTTC. Translated, it gives CASSLVGSGKVGDF.

This chain uses TRBV30 with TRBJ2-7; 9 bases agree with TRBD2. The CDR3 covers 12 residues. Germline assignment: CDR1 GTSNPN and CDR2 SVGIG (reference sequence). With V trimmed by 5 bases and J by 11 bases, 10 bases remained unmatched. The CDR3 nucleotides read TGTGCCTGGGCCCGGACTAGCGAACAGGAGTACTTC. Translating it yields CAWARTSEQEYF.

V usage is TRBV5-1 and J usage is TRBJ1-5; D not certain. The germline V gene has CDR1 SGHRS and CDR2 YFSETQ. The V end was cut by 0 bases, the J end by 0 bases, with 7 bases between. The CDR3 has 15 amino acids. In nucleotides, the CDR3 is TGCGCCAGCAGCTTGGGGGGAGTTAGCAATCAGCCCCAGCATTTT. Translating gives CASSLGGVSNQPQHF. The whole variable domain, remainder taken from reference TRBV5-1 and TRBJ1-5, is KAGVTQTPRYLIKTRGQQVTLSCSPISGHRSVSWYQQTPGQGLQFLFEYFSETQRNKGNFPGRFSGRQFSNSRSEMNVSTLELGDSALYLCASSLGGVSNQPQHFGDGTRLSIL.

The rearrangement joins TRBV30 to TRBJ1-2, with unresolved D. This CDR3 spans 12 amino acids. Germline V lookup: CDR1 GTSNPN, CDR2 SVGIG (reference sequence). V lost 7 bases and J lost 5, with 14 bases in between. CDR3 sequence (DNA): TGTGCCTCCCAGAGGGCTGGTTATGGCTACACCTTC. It is translated as CASQRAGYGYTF.

This clone was counted only a few times. This chain's CDR3 is CSPTPPGSSHTQYF. The CDR3 DNA sequence: TGCAGCCCTACCCCCCCAGGCTCCTCTCATACGCAGTATTTT. The genes are TRBV29-1 and TRBJ2-3; D uncertain. There are 14 residues in the CDR3. Trimming took off 8 bases at V and 7 bases at J, with 22 bases between the two ends. Per germline, CDR1 SQVTM and CDR2 ANQGSEA.

This chain links TRBV29-1 with TRBJ2-7; TRBD2 is a possible D gene (6 bases). Germline loops: CDR1 SQVTM, CDR2 ANQGSEA. Trimming shortened V by 5 bases and J by 3 bases, and 17 bases separated the two germline ends. The CDR3 totals 14 residues. The CDR3 region is CSVTYGQGGYEQYF. The CDR3 DNA follows: TGCAGCGTTACGTACGGGCAGGGAGGCTACGAGCAGTACTTC.

The V and J genes are TRBV25-1 and TRBJ1-5; 7 bases are shared with TRBD1. Germline assignment: CDR1 MGHDK and CDR2 SYGVNS. This CDR3 region has 14 residues. With 3 bases clipped from V and 5 bases from J, the junction kept 4 bases outside the gene matches. The CDR3 nucleotides are TGTGCCAGCAGTGACGACAGGGTCCATCAGCCCCAGCATTTT. Amino acid sequence: CASSDDRVHQPQHF. The whole variable domain, remainder taken from reference TRBV25-1 and TRBJ1-5, is EADIYQTPRYLVIGTGKKITLECSQTMGHDKMYWYQQDPGMELHLIHYSYGVNSTEKGDLSSESTVSRIRTEHFPLTLESARPSHTSQYLCASSDDRVHQPQHFGDGTRLSIL.

V is TRBV7-9 and J is TRBJ2-3; D unresolved. Germline CDR1 SEHNR, CDR2 FQNEAQ (reference sequence). V was pared by 2 bases and J by 2 bases, with 8 bases between. CDR3 length: 14 residues. In nucleotides, the CDR3 is TGTGCCAGCAGCTTAATAGACCACACAGATACGCAGTATTTT. Its translation is CASSLIDHTDTQYF.

The chain couples TRBV7-2 to TRBJ2-1; D gene unclear. The germline V gene encodes CDR1 SGHTA and CDR2 FQGNSA. This CDR3 contains 13 residues. The ends were cut back, 5 bases at V and 5 bases at J, with 10 bases in the middle. The CDR3 here is CASSPPANNEQFF. The CDR3 coding sequence is TGTGCCAGCAGCCCTCCGGCAAACAATGAGCAGTTCTTC. Combining the CDR3 with reference TRBV7-2 and TRBJ2-1 gives the whole variable domain GAGVSQSPSNKVTEKGKDVELRCDPISGHTALYWYRQSLGQGLEFLIYFQGNSAPDKSGLPSDRFSAERTGGSVSTLTIQRTQQEDSAVYLCASSPPANNEQFFGPGTRLTVL.

The chain carries TRBV29-1 and TRBJ2-2, with 8 bases matching TRBD2. V shed 6 bases, J shed 4 bases, and the junction held 13 bases outside the gene matches. In germline, CDR1 is SQVTM, CDR2 ANQGSEA. The CDR3 has 16 amino acids. Here the CDR3 reads CSVHNSGGPLTGELFF. CDR3 DNA sequence: TGCAGCGTCCATAACAGCGGGGGTCCTCTCACCGGGGAGCTGTTTTTT.

There are a few counts of this clone. Additional DNA sequences in this sample encode the identical CDR3. The CDR3 here is CSVGAGGYEQYF. In nucleotides, the CDR3 is TGCAGCGTTGGTGCAGGGGGCTACGAGCAGTACTTC. The rearrangement joins TRBV29-1 to TRBJ2-7; 7 bases are a match to TRBD1. V dropped 4 bases and J dropped 3; count of bases not matched to a gene: 3. In germline, CDR1 is SQVTM, CDR2 ANQGSEA. The CDR3 consists of 12 residues.

J is TRBJ2-7 and V is TRBV4-3; perhaps D is TRBD1 or TRBD2 (5 bases each). Trimming shortened V by 2 bases and J by 2 bases, and 13 bases separated the two germline ends. Germline CDR1 LGHNA, CDR2 YSLEER. There are 15 residues in the CDR3. For the CDR3, the DNA is TGCGCCAGCAGCCAAAGCGGACAAACGACCTACGAGCAGTACTTC. It codes for CASSQSGQTTYEQYF.

This clone came up once. V is TRBV30 and J is TRBJ2-5; 7 bases match TRBD1. This CDR3 comprises 14 residues. Per the germline V gene, CDR1 is GTSNPN and CDR2 is SVGIG (reference sequence). J gave up 2 bases and V 3 bases, and 6 bases lay outside the gene matches. The CDR3 loop reads CAWRQTGPQETQYF. DNA of the CDR3: TGTGCCTGGAGGCAGACAGGGCCTCAAGAGACCCAGTACTTC. Drawing the rest from reference TRBV30 and TRBJ2-5, the complete variable domain is SQTIHQWPATLVQPVGSPLSLECTVEGTSNPNLYWYRQAAGRGLQLLFYSVGIGQISSEVPQNLSASRPQDRQFILSSKKLLLSDSGFYLCAWRQTGPQETQYFGPGTRLLVL.